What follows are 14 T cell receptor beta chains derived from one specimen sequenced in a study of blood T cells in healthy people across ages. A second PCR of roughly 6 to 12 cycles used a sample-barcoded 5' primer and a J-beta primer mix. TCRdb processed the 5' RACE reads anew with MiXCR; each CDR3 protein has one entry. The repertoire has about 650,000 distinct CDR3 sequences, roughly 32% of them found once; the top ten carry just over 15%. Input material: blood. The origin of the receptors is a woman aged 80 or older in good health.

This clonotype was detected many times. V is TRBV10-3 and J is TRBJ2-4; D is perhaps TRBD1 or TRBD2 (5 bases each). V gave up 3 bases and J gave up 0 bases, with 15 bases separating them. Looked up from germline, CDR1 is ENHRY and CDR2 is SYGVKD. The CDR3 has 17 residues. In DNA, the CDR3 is TGTGCCATCAGTGAAGGGGACGGGCCTGTAGCCAAAAACATTCAGTACTTC. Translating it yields CAISEGDGPVAKNIQYF.

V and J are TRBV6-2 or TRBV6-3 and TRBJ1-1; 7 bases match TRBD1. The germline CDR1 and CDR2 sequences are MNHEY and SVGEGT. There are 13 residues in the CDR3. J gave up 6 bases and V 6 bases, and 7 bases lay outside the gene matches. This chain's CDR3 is CASRSTGLPEAFF. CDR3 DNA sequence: TGTGCCAGCAGGTCGACAGGGTTGCCTGAAGCTTTCTTT.

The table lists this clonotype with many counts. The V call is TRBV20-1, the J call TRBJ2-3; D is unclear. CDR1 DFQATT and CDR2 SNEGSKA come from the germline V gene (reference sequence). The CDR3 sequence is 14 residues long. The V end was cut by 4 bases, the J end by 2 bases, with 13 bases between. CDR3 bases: TGCAGTGCTAACGCTCTAACAACCACAGATACGCAGTATTTT. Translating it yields CSANALTTTDTQYF.

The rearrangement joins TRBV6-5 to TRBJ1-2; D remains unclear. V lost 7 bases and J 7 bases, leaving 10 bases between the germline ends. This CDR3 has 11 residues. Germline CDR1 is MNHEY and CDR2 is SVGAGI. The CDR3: CASNGQAGYTF. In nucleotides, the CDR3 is TGTGCCAGCAACGGGCAGGCTGGCTACACCTTC.

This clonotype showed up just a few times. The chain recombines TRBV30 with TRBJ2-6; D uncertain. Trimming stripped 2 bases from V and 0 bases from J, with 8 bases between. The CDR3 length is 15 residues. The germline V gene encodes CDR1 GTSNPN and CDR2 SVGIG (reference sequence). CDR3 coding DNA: TGTGCCTGGAGTAGGAGTAGCTCTGGGGCCAACGTCCTGACTTTC. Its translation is CAWSRSSSGANVLTF.

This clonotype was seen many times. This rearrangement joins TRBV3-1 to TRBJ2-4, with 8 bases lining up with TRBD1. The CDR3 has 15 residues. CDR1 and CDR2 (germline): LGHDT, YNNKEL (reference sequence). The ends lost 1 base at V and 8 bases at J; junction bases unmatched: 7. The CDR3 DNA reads TGTGCCAGCAGCCAAGGAGGGACAGGTCGGGACATTCAGTACTTC. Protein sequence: CASSQGGTGRDIQYF.

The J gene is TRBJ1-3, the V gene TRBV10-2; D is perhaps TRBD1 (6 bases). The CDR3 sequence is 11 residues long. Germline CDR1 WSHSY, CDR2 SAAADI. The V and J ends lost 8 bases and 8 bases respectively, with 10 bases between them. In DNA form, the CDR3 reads TGCGCCAGCGGACAGTCGGACACCATATATTTT. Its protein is CASGQSDTIYF.

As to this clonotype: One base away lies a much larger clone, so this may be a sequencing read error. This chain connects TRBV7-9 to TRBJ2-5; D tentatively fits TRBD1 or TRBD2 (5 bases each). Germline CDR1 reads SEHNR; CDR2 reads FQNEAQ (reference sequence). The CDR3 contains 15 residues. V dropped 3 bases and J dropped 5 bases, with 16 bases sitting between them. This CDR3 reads CASSLGTYFGETQYF. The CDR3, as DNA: TGTGCCAGCAGCTTGGGGACGTACTTTGGGGAGACCCAGTACTTC.

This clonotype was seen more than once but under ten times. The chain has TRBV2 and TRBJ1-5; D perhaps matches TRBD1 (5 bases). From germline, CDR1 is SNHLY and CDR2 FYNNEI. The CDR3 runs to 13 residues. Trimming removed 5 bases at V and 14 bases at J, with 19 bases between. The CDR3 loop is CASSTARDVGEHF. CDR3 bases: TGTGCCAGCAGTACTGCCCGGGACGTTGGTGAGCATTTT.

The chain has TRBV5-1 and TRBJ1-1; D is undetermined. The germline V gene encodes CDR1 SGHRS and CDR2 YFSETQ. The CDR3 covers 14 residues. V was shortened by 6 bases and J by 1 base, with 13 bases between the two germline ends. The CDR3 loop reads CASKTREANTEAFF. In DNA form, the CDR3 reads TGCGCCAGCAAGACCCGGGAGGCGAACACTGAAGCTTTCTTT.

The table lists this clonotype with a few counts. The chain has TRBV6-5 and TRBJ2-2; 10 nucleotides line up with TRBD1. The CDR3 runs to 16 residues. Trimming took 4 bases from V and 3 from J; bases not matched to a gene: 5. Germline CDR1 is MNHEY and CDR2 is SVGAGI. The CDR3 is CASSSAGQGHTGELFF. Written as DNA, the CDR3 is TGTGCCAGCAGTTCCGCGGGACAGGGGCACACCGGGGAGCTGTTTTTT.

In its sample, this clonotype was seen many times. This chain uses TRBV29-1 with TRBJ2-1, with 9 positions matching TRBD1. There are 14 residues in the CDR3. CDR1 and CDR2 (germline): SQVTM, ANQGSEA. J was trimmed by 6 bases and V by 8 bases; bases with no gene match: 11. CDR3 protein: CSMQTGGAGNEQFF. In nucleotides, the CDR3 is TGCAGCATGCAGACAGGGGGAGCGGGCAATGAGCAGTTCTTC.

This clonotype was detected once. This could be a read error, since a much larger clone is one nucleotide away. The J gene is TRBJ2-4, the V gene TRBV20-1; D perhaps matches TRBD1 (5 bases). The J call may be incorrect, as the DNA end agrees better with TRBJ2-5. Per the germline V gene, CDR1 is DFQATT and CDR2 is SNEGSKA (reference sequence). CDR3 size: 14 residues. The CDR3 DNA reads TGCAGTGCTAGAGACAGGGTTGGCATTGAGACCCAGTACTTC. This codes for CSARDRVGIETQYF.

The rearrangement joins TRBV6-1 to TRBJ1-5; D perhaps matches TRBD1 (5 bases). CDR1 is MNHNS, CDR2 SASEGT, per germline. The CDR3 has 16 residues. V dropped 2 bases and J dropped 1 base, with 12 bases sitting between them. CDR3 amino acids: CASSERAGQSNQPQHF. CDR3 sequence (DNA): TGTGCCAGCAGTGAAAGGGCGGGGCAGAGCAATCAGCCCCAGCATTTT.